A single T cell receptor beta chain is shown here with its context. This sample was included in a study of blood T cell repertoires in COVID-19. Study-wide context: Italy, Spain and the United States were the sources of the convalescent and acute COVID-19 samples. From T cells, B-cell-depleted T cells, or PBMCs came the material, which was cDNA or gDNA.

Germline lookup yields CDR1 SGHVS and CDR2 FQNEAQ. V lost 5 bases and J lost 7; bases outside the gene matches: 9. This CDR3 is 15 amino acids long. Study processing details: Scientists estimated how many nucleated cells there were by amplifying reference gene primers. Profiled with immunoSEQ multiplex PCR; TCRdb holds only in-frame clones, not every one. V and J calls and clone size are given by that table; D and trimming were obtained from the DNA. This table holds about 78,000 clones, about 89% found once. The chain uses TRBV7-8 and TRBJ2-2; 8 bases agree with TRBD2. Sequenced input: peripheral blood. This clonotype was obtained from a middle-aged man with active or convalescent COVID-19. CDR3: CASSARGGRSGELFF. CDR3 bases: TGTGCCAGCAGCGCCCGGGGGGGGCGAAGCGGGGAGCTGTTTTTT.